The source of this T cell receptor (beta chain) is a study of blood T cell repertoires in COVID-19. The overall study: Sites across the United States, Italy and Spain contributed samples from acute and convalescent COVID-19. The analysed material was cDNA or gDNA that came from T cells, B-cell-depleted T cells, or PBMCs.

This clone was seen just once. The ends lost 8 bases at V and 0 bases at J; junction bases unmatched: 4. Germline loops: CDR1 MNHNY, CDR2 SVGAGI (reference sequence). The length of the CDR3 is 15 residues. Study processing details: Estimation of nucleated cell counts was performed using reference gene primer amplification. Only in-frame clones appear in the TCRdb table, and some are missing; sequencing was by immunoSEQ multiplex PCR. V and J calls and clone size are as listed in that table; D and trimming were resolved from the DNA. The sample consists of around 150,000 clones, about 86% of them appearing once.

The chain is built from TRBV6-6 and TRBJ1-5; TRBD1 matches 10 bases. The source of this sequence is a man between 65 and 85 years old with acute or convalescent COVID-19. The source material was peripheral blood. The CDR3 protein is CASGTGVSSNQPQHF. CDR3 DNA: TGTGCCAGCGGGACAGGGGTTAGTAGCAATCAGCCCCAGCATTTT.